The 20 T cell receptor beta chains in this list originate from one sample, sequenced in a study of metastatic and nonmetastatic thyroid tumors. Until they underwent thyroid surgery, no patient had received any treatment. TCRdb re-clonotyped the PCR reads through MiXCR. The data show roughly 15,000 clones, approximately 20% seen once. Sequenced input: adjacent normal tissue. The receptors were gathered from a female donor with papillary thyroid cancer or a benign thyroid nodule (not recorded which). Some clones in this sample may be carry-over from other donors' samples.

This chain uses TRBV2 with TRBJ1-2; D is uncertain. The CDR3 has 14 residues. V lost 1 base to trimming and J lost 0 bases, with 6 bases between them. Looked up from germline, CDR1 is SNHLY and CDR2 is FYNNEI. CDR3 protein: CASSEGGPNYGYTF. The CDR3 DNA reads as TGTGCCAGCAGTGAAGGCGGCCCTAACTATGGCTACACCTTC.

The table lists this clone with a few counts. CDR3 sequence (DNA): TGCAGTGCTACGAACAGGGGGCCTGGGGCCAACGTCCTGACTTTC. Translated, it gives CSATNRGPGANVLTF. This chain links TRBV20-1 with TRBJ2-6; 9 bases line up with TRBD1. V was clipped by 4 bases and J by 2 bases; unmatched bases: 3. Looked up from germline, CDR1 is DFQATT and CDR2 is SNEGSKA (reference sequence). The CDR3 runs 15 residues.

With respect to this clone: A much larger clone differs from this one at a single base, so this may be a read error. The chain recombines TRBV11-3 with TRBJ1-1; D remains ambiguous. Germline V gene data show CDR1 as SGHNT and CDR2 as YENEEA. CDR3 length equals 15 residues. The V gene lost 7 bases and the J gene lost 5 bases, with 20 bases spanning the gap. Written as DNA, the CDR3 is TGTGCCAGCACAACCCCTCTGTTCGGGCAAACTGAAGCTTTCTTT. This sequence encodes CASTTPLFGQTEAFF.

This clone occurred many times. The V call is TRBV12-3 or TRBV12-4, the J call TRBJ1-5; weak D call: TRBD1 (6 bases). CDR3 length equals 13 residues. Trimming removed 3 bases from V and 6 bases from J, with 9 bases in between. In nucleotides, the CDR3 is TGTGCCAGCAGTTTGGAGACAGGTCAGCCCCAGCATTTT. Its translation: CASSLETGQPQHF.

This clone showed up just a few times. The rearrangement links TRBV27 to TRBJ2-7, with D unresolved. V was shortened by 6 bases and J by 2 bases, with 17 bases between the two germline ends. The CDR3 totals 15 residues. The germline gives CDR1 MNHEY, CDR2 SMNVEV (reference sequence). The CDR3 coding sequence is TGTGCCAGCAGCCCTACCTATTCCTTGGCCTACGAGCAGTACTTC. Encoded protein: CASSPTYSLAYEQYF.

This sequence joins TRBV15 and TRBJ1-4; D is possibly TRBD1 (6 bases). Trimming took 0 bases from V and 7 from J, leaving 9 bases between them. This CDR3 has 14 residues. The germline V gene encodes CDR1 LNHNV and CDR2 YYDKDF (reference sequence). CDR3 region: CATSRDVGAEKLFF. CDR3 in DNA: TGTGCCACCAGCAGAGATGTGGGGGCTGAAAAACTGTTTTTT.

The chain employs TRBV2 and TRBJ2-1; 8 nucleotides line up with TRBD2. The CDR3 contains 16 residues. Losses at the gene ends were 4 bases for V and 8 bases for J; bases not matched to a gene: 13. The germline CDR1 and CDR2 sequences are SNHLY and FYNNEI. CDR3 nucleotides: TGTGCCAGCAGTGTCATTGGGGGATCGGGAGGGCATGAGCAGTTCTTC. It encodes CASSVIGGSGGHEQFF.

This clone was detected ten times or more. The gene calls are TRBV6-1 and TRBJ1-2; D is undetermined. The CDR3 spans 15 residues. V was pared by 6 bases and J by 8 bases, with 22 bases between. Per the germline V gene, CDR1 is MNHNS and CDR2 is SASEGT. The DNA for the CDR3 is TGTGCCAGCAGGCCCATTCAGAGAGTTCGCGACGGCTACACCTTC. It specifies CASRPIQRVRDGYTF.

A note on this clone: The junction differs from germline at one of its ends, possibly a read error. The chain carries TRBV6-1 and TRBJ2-6; D might be TRBD1 (5 bases). This CDR3 has 16 residues. Germline CDR1 and CDR2: MNHNS and SASEGT. CDR3 sequence: CASRTGRTSGANALTF. The CDR3 coding sequence is TGTGCCAGCAGAACCGGACGCACCTCTGGGGCCAACGCCCTGACTTTC.

This chain connects TRBV5-5 to TRBJ1-1, with TRBD1 identical over 8 bases. The germline V gene encodes CDR1 SGHKS and CDR2 YYEKEE (reference sequence). The length of the CDR3 is 14 residues. Trimming took 2 bases from V and 7 from J; bases not matched to a gene: 7. CDR3 nucleotide sequence: TGTGCCAGCAGCTTTGAGGGACAGGCCATTGAAGCTTTCTTT. Protein sequence: CASSFEGQAIEAFF.

This clone showed up many times. The genes are TRBV28 and TRBJ2-3, with TRBD2 matching over 11 bases. Trimming removed 6 bases from V and 1 base from J; junction bases left unmatched: 9. CDR3 length equals 17 residues. CDR1 is MDHEN, CDR2 SYDVKM, per germline. The CDR3 protein is CASRHGLAGVGTDTQYF. CDR3 bases: TGTGCCAGCAGGCACGGACTAGCGGGTGTCGGCACAGATACGCAGTATTTT.

This clone was seen more than once but under ten times. The chain has TRBV2 and TRBJ1-2; D ambiguous. CDR1 and CDR2 (germline): SNHLY, FYNNEI. CDR3 length equals 12 residues. V was trimmed by 8 bases and J by 3 bases, leaving 10 bases between them. The CDR3 bases are TGTGCCAGCGTAGGGAGCCACTATGGCTACACCTTC. Translation: CASVGSHYGYTF.

Of note for this clone: The junction and the germline gene differ at one end; a read error may be behind it. The sample has other DNA sequences that encode this CDR3 too. The chain's CDR3 is CASSPGTMNTGELFF. The CDR3 region has the DNA TGTGCCAGCTCACCGGGGACGATGAACACTGGGGAGCTGTTTTTT. The chain is built from TRBV18 and TRBJ2-2; D tentatively reads TRBD1 or TRBD2 (5 bases each). This CDR3 has 15 residues. Germline assignment: CDR1 KGHSH and CDR2 LQKENI.

The J gene is TRBJ1-2, the V gene TRBV19, with D hard to call. Germline CDR1 reads LNHDA; CDR2 reads SQIVND (reference sequence). Trimming took 5 bases from V and 5 from J, leaving 15 bases between them. CDR3 length: 14 residues. The CDR3 loop is CASSPRYHWYGYTF. CDR3 DNA sequence: TGTGCCAGTAGTCCTAGGTACCATTGGTATGGCTACACCTTC. Combining the CDR3 with reference TRBV19 and TRBJ1-2 gives the whole variable domain DGGITQSPKYLFRKEGQNVTLSCEQNLNHDAMYWYRQDPGQGLRLIYYSQIVNDFQKGDIAEGYSVSREKKESFPLTVTSAQKNPTAFYLCASSPRYHWYGYTFGSGTRLTVV.

By its share, this clone is large. This chain's CDR3 is CSARPSGQETQYF. CDR3 DNA sequence: TGCAGTGCTAGACCGTCAGGACAAGAGACCCAGTACTTC. The gene calls are TRBV20-1 and TRBJ2-5; unclear D gene. There are 13 residues in the CDR3. Between the trimmed V and J ends, which lost 2 bases and 2 bases, there was a span of 9 bases. CDR1 and CDR2 (germline): DFQATT, SNEGSKA (reference sequence).

In its sample, this clone was seen a few times. A much more abundant neighbour one base away suggests this may be a read error. The chain uses TRBV15 and TRBJ2-7; 12 nucleotides line up with TRBD2. After removal of 4 bases from V and 5 bases from J, the junction contained 6 bases not matched to a gene. Germline lookup yields CDR1 LNHNV and CDR2 YYDKDF (reference sequence). The CDR3 sequence is 15 residues long. CDR3 amino acids: CATSIVASGRDEQYF. CDR3 DNA: TGTGCCACCAGCATAGTGGCTAGCGGGAGGGACGAGCAGTACTTC.

The rearrangement links TRBV3-1 to TRBJ1-3; the D is unclear. This CDR3 has 14 residues. V shed 3 bases and J shed 0 bases, with 6 bases lying between them. The germline V gene has CDR1 LGHDT and CDR2 YNNKEL (reference sequence). CDR3 amino acids: CASSQGFSGNTIYF. Here the CDR3 DNA reads TGTGCCAGCAGCCAGGGGTTCTCTGGAAACACCATATATTTT.

The chain combines TRBV5-8 with TRBJ2-3; D not certain. Germline V lookup: CDR1 SGHTS, CDR2 YDEGEE. There are 14 residues in the CDR3. V was trimmed by 4 bases and J by 3 bases, leaving 12 bases between them. CDR3 residues: CASSRAVKTDTQYF. The CDR3 region has the DNA TGTGCCAGCAGCAGGGCGGTAAAGACAGATACGCAGTATTTT.

Concerning this clone itself: A much larger clonotype is one base distant, so this may be a read error. The CDR3 is CANSIHRGGPGNTEAFF. The CDR3 coding sequence is TGTGCCAACAGCATCCACAGGGGCGGTCCGGGGAACACTGAAGCTTTCTTT. This chain joins TRBV9 and TRBJ1-1; 7 nucleotides align to TRBD1. Germline V gives CDR1 SGDLS, CDR2 YYNGEE. CDR3 length: 17 residues.

This clone turned up a few times. This chain joins TRBV7-2 and TRBJ1-2, with D possibly TRBD1 on 6 matching bases. V was pared by 5 bases and J by 4 bases, with 14 bases between. The CDR3 runs 14 residues. The V gene's germline CDR1 is SGHTA and CDR2 FQGNSA. In DNA form, the CDR3 reads TGTGCCAGCAGCCGCCCAGTGACAGGCTATGGCTACACCTTC. Protein sequence: CASSRPVTGYGYTF.